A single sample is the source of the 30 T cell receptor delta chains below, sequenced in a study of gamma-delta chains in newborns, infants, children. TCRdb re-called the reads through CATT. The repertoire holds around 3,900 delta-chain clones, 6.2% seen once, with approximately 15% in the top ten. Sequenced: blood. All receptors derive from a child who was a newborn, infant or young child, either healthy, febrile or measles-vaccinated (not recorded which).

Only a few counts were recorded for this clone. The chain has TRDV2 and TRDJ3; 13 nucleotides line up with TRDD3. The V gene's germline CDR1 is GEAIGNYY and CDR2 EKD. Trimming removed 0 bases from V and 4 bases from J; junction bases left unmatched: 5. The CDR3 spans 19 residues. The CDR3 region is CACDTVLGDTVWDTRQMFF. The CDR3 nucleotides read TGTGCCTGTGACACCGTACTGGGGGATACGGTATGGGACACCCGACAGATGTTTTTC.

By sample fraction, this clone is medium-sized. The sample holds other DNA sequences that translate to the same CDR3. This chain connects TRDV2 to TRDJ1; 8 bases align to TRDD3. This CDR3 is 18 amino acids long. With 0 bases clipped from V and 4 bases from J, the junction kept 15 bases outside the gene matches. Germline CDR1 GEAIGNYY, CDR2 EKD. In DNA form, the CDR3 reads TGTGCCTGTGACACCGTTCGGTTTACTGGGGGCCCGGGCGATAAACTCATCTTT. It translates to CACDTVRFTGGPGDKLIF.

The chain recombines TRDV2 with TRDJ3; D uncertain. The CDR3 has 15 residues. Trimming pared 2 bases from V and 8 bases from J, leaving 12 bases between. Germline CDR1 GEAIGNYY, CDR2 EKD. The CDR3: CACDNLASNTRQMFF. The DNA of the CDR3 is TGTGCCTGTGACAATCTGGCGTCAAACACCCGACAGATGTTTTTC.

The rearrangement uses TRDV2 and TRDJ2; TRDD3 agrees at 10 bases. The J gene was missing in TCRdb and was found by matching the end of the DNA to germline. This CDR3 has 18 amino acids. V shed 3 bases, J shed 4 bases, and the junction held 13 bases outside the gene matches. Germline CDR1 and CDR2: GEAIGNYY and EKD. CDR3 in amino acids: CACDVSGGYPASTAQLFF. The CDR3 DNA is TGTGCCTGTGACGTCAGTGGGGGATACCCCGCGTCGACAGCACAACTCTTCTTT.

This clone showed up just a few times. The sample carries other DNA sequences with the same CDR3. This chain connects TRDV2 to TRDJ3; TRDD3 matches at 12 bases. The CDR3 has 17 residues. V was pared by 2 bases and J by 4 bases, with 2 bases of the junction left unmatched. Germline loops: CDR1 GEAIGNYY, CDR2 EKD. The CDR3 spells CACDNWGIPWDTRQMFF. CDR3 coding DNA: TGTGCCTGTGACAACTGGGGGATACCATGGGACACCCGACAGATGTTTTTC.

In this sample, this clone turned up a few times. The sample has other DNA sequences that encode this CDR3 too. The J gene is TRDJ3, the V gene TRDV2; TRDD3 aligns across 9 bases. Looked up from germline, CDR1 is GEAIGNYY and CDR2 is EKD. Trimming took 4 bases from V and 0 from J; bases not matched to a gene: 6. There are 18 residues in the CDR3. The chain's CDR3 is CACDKLGGYSWDTRQMFF. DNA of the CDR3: TGTGCCTGTGATAAGCTTGGGGGATACTCCTGGGACACCCGACAGATGTTTTTC.

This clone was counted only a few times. CDR3 sequence: CALGELLLGDTPAQLFF. The DNA for the CDR3 is TGTGCTCTTGGGGAACTTTTACTGGGGGATACGCCAGCACAACTCTTCTTT. The V and J genes are TRDV1 and TRDJ2, with TRDD3 matching 13 bases. Germline trimming cut 0 bases from V and 6 bases from J; bases unmatched to any gene: 4. CDR3 length: 17 amino acids. Germline CDR1 and CDR2: TSWWSYY and QGS.

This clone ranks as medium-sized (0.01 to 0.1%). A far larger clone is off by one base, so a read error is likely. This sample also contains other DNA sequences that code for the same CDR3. This chain's CDR3 is CACDTWGITAQLFF. CDR3 bases: TGTGCCTGTGACACCTGGGGGATTACAGCACAACTCTTCTTT. This chain uses TRDV2 with TRDJ2; 8 bases fit TRDD3. The CDR3 extends over 14 amino acids. V lost 0 bases, J lost 5 bases, and 1 base stayed unmatched. Per the germline V gene, CDR1 is GEAIGNYY and CDR2 is EKD.

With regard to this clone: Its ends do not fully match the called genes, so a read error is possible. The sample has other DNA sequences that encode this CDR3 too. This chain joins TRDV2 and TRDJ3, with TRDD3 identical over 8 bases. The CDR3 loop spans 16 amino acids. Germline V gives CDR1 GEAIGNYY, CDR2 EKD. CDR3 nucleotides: TGTGCCTGTGACGGGATACGCCACTGGGACACTCGACAGATGTTTTTC. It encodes CACDGIRHWDTRQMFF.

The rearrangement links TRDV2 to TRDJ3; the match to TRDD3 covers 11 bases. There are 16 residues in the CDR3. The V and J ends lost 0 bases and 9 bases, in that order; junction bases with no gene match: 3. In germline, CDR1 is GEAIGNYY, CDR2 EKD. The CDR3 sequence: CACDTVGDTPTRQMFF. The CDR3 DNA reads TGTGCCTGTGACACCGTGGGGGATACGCCCACCCGACAGATGTTTTTC.

This CDR3 is CACDTGRGLGAWDTRQMFF. In nucleotides, the CDR3 is TGTGCCTGTGACACCGGACGGGGGCTCGGGGCCTGGGACACCCGACAGATGTTTTTC. This rearrangement joins TRDV2 to TRDJ3; tentative D call: TRDD3 (5 bases). No J segment appears in TCRdb, so it was assigned here by matching the sequence to germline. The length of the CDR3 is 19 residues. Per the germline V gene, CDR1 is GEAIGNYY and CDR2 is EKD. Trimming took off 0 bases at V and 2 bases at J, with 16 bases between the two ends.

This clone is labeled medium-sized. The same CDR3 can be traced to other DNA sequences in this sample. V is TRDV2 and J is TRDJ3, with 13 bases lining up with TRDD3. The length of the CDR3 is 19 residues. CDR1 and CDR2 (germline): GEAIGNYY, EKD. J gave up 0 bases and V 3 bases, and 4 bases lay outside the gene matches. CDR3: CACDYWGIRSSWDTRQMFF. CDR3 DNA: TGTGCCTGTGACTACTGGGGGATACGCAGCTCCTGGGACACCCGACAGATGTTTTTC.

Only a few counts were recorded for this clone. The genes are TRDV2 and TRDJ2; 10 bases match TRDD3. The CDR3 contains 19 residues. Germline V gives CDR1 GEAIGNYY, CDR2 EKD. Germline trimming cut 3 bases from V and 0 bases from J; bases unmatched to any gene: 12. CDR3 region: CACDPIHNWGIPLTAQLFF. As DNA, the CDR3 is TGTGCCTGTGACCCTATCCATAACTGGGGGATTCCTTTGACAGCACAACTCTTCTTT.

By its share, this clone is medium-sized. CDR3 sequence reads: CALGEPYYWGTFTDKLIF. As DNA, the CDR3 is TGTGCTCTTGGGGAACCTTACTACTGGGGGACCTTCACCGATAAACTCATCTTT. The chain joins TRDV1 to TRDJ1, with TRDD3 identical over 9 bases. J gave up 1 base and V 1 base, and 10 bases lay outside the gene matches. The CDR3 is 18 amino acids. Per the germline V gene, CDR1 is TSWWSYY and CDR2 is QGS.

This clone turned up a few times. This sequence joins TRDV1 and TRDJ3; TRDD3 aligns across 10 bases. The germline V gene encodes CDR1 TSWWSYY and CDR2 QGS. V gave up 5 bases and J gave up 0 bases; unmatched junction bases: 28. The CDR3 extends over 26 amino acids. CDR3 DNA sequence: TGTGCTCTTGGGCCGAGGTCCTATCATCAAGTCAGTGGGGGATACAGTAGCTCCTGGGACACCCGACAGATGTTTTTC. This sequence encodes CALGPRSYHQVSGGYSSSWDTRQMFF.

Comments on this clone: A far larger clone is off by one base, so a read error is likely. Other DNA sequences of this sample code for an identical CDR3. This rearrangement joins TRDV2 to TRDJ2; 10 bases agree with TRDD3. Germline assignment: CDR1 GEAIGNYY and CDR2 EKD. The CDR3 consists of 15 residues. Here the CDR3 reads CACDVLGDLTAQLFF. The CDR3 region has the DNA TGTGCCTGTGACGTACTGGGGGATTTGACGGCACAACTCTTCTTT.

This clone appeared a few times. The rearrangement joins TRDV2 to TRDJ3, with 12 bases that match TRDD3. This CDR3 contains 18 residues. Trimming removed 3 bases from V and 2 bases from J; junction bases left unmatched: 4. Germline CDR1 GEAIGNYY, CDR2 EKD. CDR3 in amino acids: CACDLLGDTTWDTRQMFF. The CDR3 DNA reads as TGTGCCTGTGACCTACTGGGGGATACAACCTGGGACACCCGACAGATGTTTTTC.

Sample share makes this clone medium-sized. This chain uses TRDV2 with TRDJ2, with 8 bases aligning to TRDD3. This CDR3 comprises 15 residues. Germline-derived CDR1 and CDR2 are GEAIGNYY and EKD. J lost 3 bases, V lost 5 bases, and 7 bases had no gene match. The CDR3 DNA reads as TGTGCCTGTGGCCACTGGGGGTTACTGACAGCACAACTCTTCTTT. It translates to CACGHWGLLTAQLFF.

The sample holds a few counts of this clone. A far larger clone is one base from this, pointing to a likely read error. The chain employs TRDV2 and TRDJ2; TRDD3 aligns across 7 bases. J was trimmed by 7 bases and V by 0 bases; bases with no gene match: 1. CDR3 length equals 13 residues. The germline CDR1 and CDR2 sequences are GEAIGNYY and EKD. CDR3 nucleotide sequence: TGTGCCTGTGACACCTGGGGGAAAGCACAACTCTTCTTT. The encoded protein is CACDTWGKAQLFF.

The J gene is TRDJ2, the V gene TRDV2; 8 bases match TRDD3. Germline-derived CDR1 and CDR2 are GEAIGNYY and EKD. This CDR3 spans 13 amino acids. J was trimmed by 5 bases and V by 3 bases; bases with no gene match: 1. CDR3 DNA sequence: TGTGCCTGTGACTGGGGGATCACAGCACAACTCTTCTTT. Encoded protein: CACDWGITAQLFF.

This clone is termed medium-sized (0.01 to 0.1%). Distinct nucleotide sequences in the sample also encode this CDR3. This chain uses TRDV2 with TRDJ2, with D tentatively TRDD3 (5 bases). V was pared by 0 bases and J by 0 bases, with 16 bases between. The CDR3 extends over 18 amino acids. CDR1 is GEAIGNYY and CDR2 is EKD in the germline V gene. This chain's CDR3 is CACDTVRGPRALTAQLFF. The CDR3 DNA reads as TGTGCCTGTGACACCGTGAGGGGGCCTAGAGCTTTGACAGCACAACTCTTCTTT.

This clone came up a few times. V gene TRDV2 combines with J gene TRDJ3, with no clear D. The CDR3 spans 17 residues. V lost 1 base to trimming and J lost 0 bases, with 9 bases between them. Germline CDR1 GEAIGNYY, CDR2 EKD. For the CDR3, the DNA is TGTGCCTGTGACACTTTAAGGAGCTCCTGGGACACCCGACAGATGTTTTTC. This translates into CACDTLRSSWDTRQMFF.

For the CDR3, the DNA is TGTGCCTGTGAAGTAAGGGGGGAGAAAAGAGCACAACTCTTCTTT. As protein: CACEVRGEKRAQLFF. J is TRDJ2 and V is TRDV2; D possibly corresponds to TRDD3 (6 bases). Here the J gene was assigned by germline matching of the DNA, as TCRdb has none. CDR1 and CDR2 from the germline V gene are GEAIGNYY and EKD. This CDR3 has 15 amino acids. The V end lost 4 bases, the J end lost 7 bases, and 18 bases lay between the germline ends.

The CDR3 DNA follows: TGTGCAGCAAGTACGTACTGGGGGATAAAGGCAGCACAACTCTTCTTT. As protein: CAASTYWGIKAAQLFF. The V call is TRAV29/DV5, the J call TRDJ2; 11 bases align to TRDD3. Germline V gene sequence: CDR1 NSMFDY, CDR2 ISSIKDK. This CDR3 has 16 residues. V was clipped by 2 bases and J by 6 bases; unmatched bases: 9.

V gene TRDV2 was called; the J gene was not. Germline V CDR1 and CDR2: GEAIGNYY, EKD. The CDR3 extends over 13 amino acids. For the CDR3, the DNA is TGTGCTTCGGACACCTGGGACACCCCACACATGTTTTTC. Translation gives CASDTWDTPHMFF.

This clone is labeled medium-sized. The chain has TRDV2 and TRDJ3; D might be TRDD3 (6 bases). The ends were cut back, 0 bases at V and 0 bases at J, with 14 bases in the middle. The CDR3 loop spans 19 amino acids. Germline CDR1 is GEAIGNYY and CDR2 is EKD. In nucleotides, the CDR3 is TGTGCCTGTGACACCATGGGGGGAATCAGCTCCTGGGACACCCGACAGATGTTTTTC. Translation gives CACDTMGGISSWDTRQMFF.

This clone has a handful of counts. The CDR3 DNA sequence: TGTGCCTGTGATTCCCTGGGGGATAATAGCTCCTGGGACACCCGACAGATGTTTTTC. This translates into CACDSLGDNSSWDTRQMFF. The genes are TRDV2 and TRDJ3, with 10 bases lining up with TRDD3. V was pared by 4 bases and J by 0 bases, with 8 bases of the junction left unmatched. Germline values: CDR1 GEAIGNYY, CDR2 EKD. This CDR3 has 19 residues.

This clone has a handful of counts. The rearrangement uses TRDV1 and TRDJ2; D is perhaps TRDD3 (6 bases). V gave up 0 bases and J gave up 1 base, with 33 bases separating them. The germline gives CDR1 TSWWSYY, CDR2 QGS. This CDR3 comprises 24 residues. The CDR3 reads CALGELEGWPPLGADLYLTAQLFF. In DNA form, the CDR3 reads TGTGCTCTTGGGGAACTAGAAGGTTGGCCACCCTTGGGGGCCGACTTGTATTTGACAGCACAACTCTTCTTT.

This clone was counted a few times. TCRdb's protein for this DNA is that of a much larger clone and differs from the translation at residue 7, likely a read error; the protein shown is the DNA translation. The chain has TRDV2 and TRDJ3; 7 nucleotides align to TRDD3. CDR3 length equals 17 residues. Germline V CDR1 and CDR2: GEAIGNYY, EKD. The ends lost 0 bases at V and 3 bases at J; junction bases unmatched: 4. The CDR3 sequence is CACDTVWGYWDTRQMFF. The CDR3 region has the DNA TGTGCCTGTGACACCGTTTGGGGATACTGGGACACCCGACAGATGTTTTTC.

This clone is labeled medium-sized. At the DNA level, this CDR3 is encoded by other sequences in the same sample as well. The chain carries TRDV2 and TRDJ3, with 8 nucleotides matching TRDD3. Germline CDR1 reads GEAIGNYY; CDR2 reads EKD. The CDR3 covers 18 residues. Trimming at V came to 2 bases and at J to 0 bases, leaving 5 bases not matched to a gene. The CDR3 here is CACDSTGGRSWDTRQMFF. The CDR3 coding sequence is TGTGCCTGTGACAGTACTGGGGGCCGCTCCTGGGACACCCGACAGATGTTTTTC.